This TCR beta chain was found in a study of response to subunit inactivated influenza vaccine. Notes on the study in general: With each seasonal influenza vaccination, the authors suggested, few new T cells are recruited.

In this sample, this clonotype turned up many times. As yet, its antigen is unknown. TCRdb redid the calling of the RT-PCR reads with MiXCR, one entry per CDR3 protein. The table shows 450,000 to 700,000 distinct CDR3 sequences, with approximately 15% occurring only once. V lost 6 bases to trimming and J lost 2 bases, with 11 bases between them. The germline V gene encodes CDR1 MDHEN and CDR2 SYDVKM. The CDR3 length is 13 residues. The chain has TRBV28 and TRBJ2-7; D ambiguous. The TCR comes from a middle-aged man who received an inactivated influenza vaccine. The sample consisted of PBMCs from blood, taken 11 to 12 days after vaccination. The CDR3 coding sequence is TGTGCCAGCAGCCCCGACCGACCCTACGAGCAGTACTTC. It specifies CASSPDRPYEQYF.